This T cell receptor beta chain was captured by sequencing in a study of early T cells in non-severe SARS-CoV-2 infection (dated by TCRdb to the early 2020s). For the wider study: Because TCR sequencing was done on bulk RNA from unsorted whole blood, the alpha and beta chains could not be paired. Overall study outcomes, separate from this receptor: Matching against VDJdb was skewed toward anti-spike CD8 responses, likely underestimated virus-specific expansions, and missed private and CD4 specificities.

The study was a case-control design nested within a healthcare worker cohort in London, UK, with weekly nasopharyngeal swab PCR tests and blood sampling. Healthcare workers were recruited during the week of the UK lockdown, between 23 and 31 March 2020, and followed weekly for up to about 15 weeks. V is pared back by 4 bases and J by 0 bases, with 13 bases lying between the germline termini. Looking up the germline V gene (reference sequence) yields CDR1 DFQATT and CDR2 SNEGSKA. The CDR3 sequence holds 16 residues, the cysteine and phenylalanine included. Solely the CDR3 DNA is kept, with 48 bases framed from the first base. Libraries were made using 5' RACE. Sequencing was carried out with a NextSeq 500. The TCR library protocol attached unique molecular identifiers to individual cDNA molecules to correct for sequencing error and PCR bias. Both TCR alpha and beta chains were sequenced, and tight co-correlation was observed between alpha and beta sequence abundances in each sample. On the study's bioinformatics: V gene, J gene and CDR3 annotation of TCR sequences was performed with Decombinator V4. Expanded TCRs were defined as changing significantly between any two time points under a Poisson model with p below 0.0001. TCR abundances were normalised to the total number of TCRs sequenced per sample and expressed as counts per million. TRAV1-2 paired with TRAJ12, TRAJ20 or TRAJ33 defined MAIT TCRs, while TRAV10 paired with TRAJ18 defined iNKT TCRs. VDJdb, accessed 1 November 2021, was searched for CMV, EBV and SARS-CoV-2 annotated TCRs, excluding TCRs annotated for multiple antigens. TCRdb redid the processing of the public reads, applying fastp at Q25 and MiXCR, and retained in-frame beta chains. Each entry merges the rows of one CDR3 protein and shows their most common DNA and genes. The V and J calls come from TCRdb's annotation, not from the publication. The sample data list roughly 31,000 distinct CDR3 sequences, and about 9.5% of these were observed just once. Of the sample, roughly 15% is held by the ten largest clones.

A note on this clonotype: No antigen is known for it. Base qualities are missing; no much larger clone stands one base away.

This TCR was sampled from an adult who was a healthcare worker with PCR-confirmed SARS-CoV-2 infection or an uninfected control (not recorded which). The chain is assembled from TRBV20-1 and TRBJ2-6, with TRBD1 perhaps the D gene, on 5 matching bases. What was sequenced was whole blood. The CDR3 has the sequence CSAIKLQGSGANVLTF. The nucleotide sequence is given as TGCAGTGCTATTAAACTCCAGGGCTCTGGGGCCAACGTCCTGACTTTC.